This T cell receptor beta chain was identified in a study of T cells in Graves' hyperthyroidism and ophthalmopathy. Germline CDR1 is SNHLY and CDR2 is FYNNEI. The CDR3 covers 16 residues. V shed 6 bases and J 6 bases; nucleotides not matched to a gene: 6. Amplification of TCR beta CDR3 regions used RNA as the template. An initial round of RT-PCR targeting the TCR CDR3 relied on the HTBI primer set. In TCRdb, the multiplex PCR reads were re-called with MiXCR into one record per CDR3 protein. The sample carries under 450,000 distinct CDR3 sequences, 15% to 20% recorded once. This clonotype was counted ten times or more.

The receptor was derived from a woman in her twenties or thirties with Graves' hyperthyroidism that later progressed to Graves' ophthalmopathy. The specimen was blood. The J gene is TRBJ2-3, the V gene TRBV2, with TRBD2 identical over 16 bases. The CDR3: CASSKEGLAGGDTQYF. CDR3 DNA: TGTGCCAGCAGCAAAGAGGGACTAGCGGGAGGGGATACGCAGTATTTT.